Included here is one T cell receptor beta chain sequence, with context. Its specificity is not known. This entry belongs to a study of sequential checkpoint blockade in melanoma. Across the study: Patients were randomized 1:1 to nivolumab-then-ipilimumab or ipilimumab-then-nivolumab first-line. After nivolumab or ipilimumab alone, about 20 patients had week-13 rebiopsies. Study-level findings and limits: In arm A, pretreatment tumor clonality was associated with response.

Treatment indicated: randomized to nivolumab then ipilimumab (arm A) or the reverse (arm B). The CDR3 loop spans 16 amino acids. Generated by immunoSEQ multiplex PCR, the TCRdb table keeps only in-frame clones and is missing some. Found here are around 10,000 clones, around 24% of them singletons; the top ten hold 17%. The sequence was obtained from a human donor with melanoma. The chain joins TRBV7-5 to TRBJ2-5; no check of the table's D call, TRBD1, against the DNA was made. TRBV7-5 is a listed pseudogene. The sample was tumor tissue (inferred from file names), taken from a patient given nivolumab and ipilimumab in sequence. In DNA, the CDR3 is TGTGCCAGCAGCTCCTTCTCCAGGGGGCTAAAAGAGACCCAGTACTTC. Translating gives CASSSFSRGLKETQYF.